The entry that follows covers one T cell receptor beta chain sequence. Each of the donors was a healthy adult who was HIV-negative and had not had a recent acute infection or vaccination. The source of the sample is a study of shared clonotypes between healthy human individuals. J was trimmed by 0 bases and V by 4 bases; bases with no gene match: 0. CDR1 is LGHNA and CDR2 is YNFKEQ in the germline V gene. The CDR3 is 16 residues long. For every subset, genomic DNA was evenly distributed across several immunoSEQ plates. Template for every sorted-subset replicate PCR totaled about 0.2 ug DNA, approximately 30,000 T cell genomes. In the authors' methods: ImmunoSEQ output held junction-only sequences without quality scores, so filtering differed. Some clones are missing from TCRdb's copy, which holds only in-frame ones; the method was immunoSEQ multiplex PCR. That table furnishes V, J and clone size, whereas the DNA furnished D and trimming. This sample has approximately 340,000 clones, with 73% found just once.

The source material was memory CD4+ T cells sorted from blood. Subset: CD45RA-negative fraction. This chain uses TRBV4-2 with TRBJ2-1, with 13 bases that match TRBD2. The receptor's source is a man aged 25-45 years in good health. The CDR3 DNA reads as TGTGCCAGCAGCCGGACTAGCGGGAGCTCCTACAATGAGCAGTTCTTC. Translating it yields CASSRTSGSSYNEQFF.